The entry below gives a single T cell receptor beta chain sequence along with its context. Clones were sequenced by immunoSEQ multiplex PCR, and TCRdb holds only the in-frame ones, with some missing. The sample shows 95,000 to 150,000 clones, approximately 90% of them seen only once. This sample stems from a study of blood T cell repertoires in COVID-19. Germline CDR1 and CDR2: MNHEY and SMNVEV (reference sequence). V lost 5 bases, J lost 1 base, and 14 bases lay in between. The CDR3 loop spans 15 amino acids. The receptor was isolated from a man in his forties with acute or convalescent COVID-19. The chain links TRBV27 to TRBJ1-1; D remains ambiguous. Sequenced sample: peripheral blood. The chain's CDR3 is CASSPQPSGNTEAFF. The CDR3 coding sequence is TGTGCCAGCAGTCCCCAACCATCCGGGAACACTGAAGCTTTCTTT.